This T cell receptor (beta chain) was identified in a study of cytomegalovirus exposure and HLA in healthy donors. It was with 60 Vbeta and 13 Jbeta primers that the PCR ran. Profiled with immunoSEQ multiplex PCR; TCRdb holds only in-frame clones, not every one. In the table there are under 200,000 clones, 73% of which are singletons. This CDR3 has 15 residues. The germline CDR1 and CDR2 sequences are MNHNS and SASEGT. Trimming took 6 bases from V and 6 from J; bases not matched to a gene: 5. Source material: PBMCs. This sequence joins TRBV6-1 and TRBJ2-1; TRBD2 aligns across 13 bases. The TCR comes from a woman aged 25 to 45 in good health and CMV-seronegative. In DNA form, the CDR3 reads TGTGCCAGCAGGAGGACTAGCGGGAGACGCAATGAGCAGTTCTTC. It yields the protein CASRRTSGRRNEQFF.